This T cell receptor beta chain was sequenced in a study of blood T cells in healthy people across ages (dated by TCRdb to between 2014 and 2016). At the level of the whole study: In model experiments, template switching captured roughly one uniquely barcoded TCR beta cDNA molecule for every two T cells. To track age-related changes in TCR beta repertoire diversity, the study relied on deep sequencing normalized with unique cDNA molecular identifiers. Four age groups were formed from the donors: young (average about 15 years), middle-aged (approximately 40), aged (62) and long-lived (more than 75). To avoid experimental bias, donors of different ages were randomly spread across the sequencing lanes. Two additional independent replicas of 1 million unique cDNA reads from the same blood draw were analyzed for two donors (one aged 18 to 30 and one aged 80 or older). The investigation overall reported the following: Estimates of total diversity from one million sequenced T cells were regarded as lower bounds and underestimates. The CMV infection status of donors was not known, potentially confounding age-related changes in expanded clonotypes. A strong correlation was found between observed TCR beta diversity and the percentage of naive T cells measured by flow cytometry. Conclusive comparison of naive and antigen-experienced compartments was prevented by the profiling of bulk unsorted PBMCs. Compared with the aged group, the long-lived group had more naive CD4+ T cells, fewer expanded clones and increased TCR diversity, suggesting age selection. Observed TCR beta diversity per million T cells fell roughly linearly with age, and a significant reduction was already apparent by age about 38.

Libraries were prepared through 5' RACE. The reads were generated on an Illumina HiSeq 2500. A second PCR of roughly 6 to 11 cycles was run with a J-beta primer mix and a sample-barcoded 5' primer. A template-switch 5' adaptor carrying 12 random nucleotides introduced a unique molecular identifier onto each TCR beta cDNA molecule. At least 2.5 million CDR3-containing paired-end reads were obtained from each sample. First-strand cDNA was synthesized from all RNA with the Mint cDNA synthesis kit, primed by a TRBC-specific oligonucleotide. Following uracil-DNA glycosylase treatment, a first 18-cycle PCR with universal primers M1SS and BC2_uni_R was performed on all cDNA. In the paper's pipeline: Normalization of each sample was performed by random selection of 1 million high-quality reads, each carrying a distinct molecular identifier. Instead of being binned into consensus sequences, reads with shared molecular identifiers were discarded. MiTCR, run with a Q25 quality threshold and the strictest error-elimination algorithm, handled CDR3 identification, clonotype clustering and error correction. Lower-bound total TCR beta diversity was estimated with a nonparametric unseen species model using Euler transformation. The public reads were reprocessed in TCRdb via fastp at Q25 and MiXCR, keeping in-frame beta chains. Identical CDR3 protein sequences are pooled into one entry, listed with their most common genes and DNA. TCRdb assigned the V and J calls; the authors' analysis was not used. This sample is represented by about 940,000 distinct CDR3 sequences; around 48% of them were singletons. Of the sample, under 15% is held by the ten largest clones.

About this clonotype itself: Its recognized antigen is unknown. The record has no base qualities; no much larger clone is one base away.

The donors were roughly 39 Caucasian individuals from Russia, aged roughly 6 to 90 years, who were systemically healthy. Ten milliliters of peripheral blood were drawn from each donor into EDTA-treated Vacutainer tubes. Ficoll-Paque density-gradient centrifugation was used to isolate PBMCs, with at least 6.5 million obtained per sample. Trizol reagent was used to extract total RNA from the PBMCs, yielding at least 6 micrograms per sample. Naive CD45RAhigh/CD27high T cell percentages were measured by flow cytometry on a PBMC aliquot from every donor. The germline V gene specifies SQVTM as CDR1 and ANQGSEA as CDR2. The cysteine opens and the phenylalanine closes a CDR3 of 11 amino acids. The sequence is cut down to CDR3 DNA, 33 bases in frame from base 1. Trimming costs V 6 bases and J 10 bases, and their ends lie 13 bases apart.

Sequenced material: blood. The chain employs TRBV29-1 and TRBJ2-1; the D region possibly corresponds to TRBD2 (5 bases align). The clonotype was recovered from a man aged 25 to 40 in good health. CDR3 reads: CSVAGVGEQFF. The nucleotide sequence is given as TGCAGCGTAGCCGGGGTCGGGGAGCAGTTCTTC.